The clone carrying this T cell receptor (beta chain) was seen more than once but under ten times. The data are from a study of T cells after yellow fever vaccination. Study details: When fractions had low cell numbers, they were prepared with SMART-Seq v4 Ultra Low Input.

TCRdb ran MiXCR on the 5' RACE reads and lists one entry per CDR3 protein. Altogether hundreds of thousands of distinct CDR3 sequences are present, roughly 12% being singletons, with the ten largest covering roughly 18%. Germline-derived CDR1 and CDR2 are SGHAT and FQNNGV. V was clipped by 5 bases and J by 5 bases, with 18 bases between them. The CDR3 consists of 15 residues. V usage is TRBV11-2 and J usage is TRBJ1-2; maybe TRBD1 (5 bases). The TCR comes from a man aged 18 to 29 who received the YFV17D yellow fever vaccine. Sequences were derived from PBMCs, sampled on the day of the first yellow fever vaccination. The DNA for the CDR3 is TGTGCCAGCAGCCCCGACGGGGGGGGAGGTTATGGCTACACCTTC. Residues: CASSPDGGGGYGYTF.